This TCR beta chain was captured by sequencing in a study of shared clonotypes between healthy human individuals. Points on this clone: No antigen is known for it.

The CDR3 extends over 18 amino acids. Trimming removed 5 bases from V and 0 bases from J, with 21 bases in between. General observations from the study: How much donors shared clonotypes was expected to be affected by sequencing depth.

TCRdb's copy holds only in-frame clones and misses some; the assay was immunoSEQ multiplex PCR. The sample yields around 580,000 clones, roughly 98% seen once. Naive CD8 populations comprised CD45RO-negative cells positively selected for CCR7, excluding terminally differentiated effector memory CD45RA+ cells. The receptor comes from a man between 25 and 39 years old in good health. The V and J genes are TRBV5-3 and TRBJ1-5, with D perhaps matching TRBD1 (5 bases). TRBV5-3 belongs to the ORF category, with a function that is uncertain. The material sequenced was naive CD8+ T cells sorted from blood. Written as DNA, the CDR3 is TGTGCCAGAAGACAGAGACCGGGGCCCCAGAATAGCAATCAGCCCCAGCATTTT. Translated, it gives CARRQRPGPQNSNQPQHF.